This is a list of T cell receptor beta chains from one sample in a study of cytomegalovirus exposure and HLA in healthy donors. Sequencing was performed with immunoSEQ multiplex PCR; in TCRdb, only in-frame clones are kept and a portion is missing. The repertoire holds about 160,000 clones, about 81% seen once, with less than 2% in the top ten. Sequencing used PBMCs. The receptors derive from a woman under 30 in good health and CMV-seronegative. Each CDR3 is given with its conserved first and last residue. The D gene is left open where the match is weak. Size is omitted from some rows. Given values are once, few, many or a class for expanded clones.

clone size	V gene	D gene	J gene	CDR3 DNA	CDR3 protein
.	TRBV28	TRBD2	TRBJ2-7	TGTGCCAGCAGTTCCCTAGCGGGAGTCCCAACTTACGAGCAGTACTTC	CASSSLAGVPTYEQYF
.	TRBV7-9	.	TRBJ2-5	TGTGCCAGCAGCTTCGGACTAAGAGAGACCCAGTACTTC	CASSFGLRETQYF
.	TRBV2	TRBD1	TRBJ2-7	TGTGCCAGCAGGGGGACAGAGAATAAGCTGAGCTCCTACGAGCAGTACTTC	CASRGTENKLSSYEQYF
medium-sized	TRBV2	TRBD1	TRBJ1-1	TGTGCCAGCAGTGGACAGGGGAACACTGAAGCTTTCTTT	CASSGQGNTEAFF
.	TRBV10-3	.	TRBJ2-7	TGTGCCATCAGTGAGTCAAGCCACAGTGGCTTGAGGGACGAGCAGTACTTC	CAISESSHSGLRDEQYF
.	TRBV5-3	TRBD1	TRBJ1-2	TGTGCCAGAAGCTCATACAGGGGGCTTAACTATGGCTACACCTTC	CARSSYRGLNYGYTF
.	TRBV19	TRBD1	TRBJ1-6	TGTGCCAGTCGTCTGGACAGGGGGGATAATTCACCCCTCCACTTT	CASRLDRGDNSPLHF
.	TRBV18	TRBD1	TRBJ1-1	TGTGCCAGCTCACCAAGGGACAGGGAAGAGTACACTGAAGCTTTCTTT	CASSPRDREEYTEAFF
.	TRBV5-1	.	TRBJ1-1	TGCGCCAGCAGCTTGGCCGGGGGACTAATGAACACTGAAGCTTTCTTT	CASSLAGGLMNTEAFF
.	TRBV18	TRBD1	TRBJ1-3	TGTGCCAGCTCACCAACGACAGGGGTCTCTGGAAACACCATATATTTT	CASSPTTGVSGNTIYF
.	TRBV9	.	TRBJ1-6	TGTGCCAGCAGCCCCCTTACTGGCTATAATTCACCCCTCCACTTT	CASSPLTGYNSPLHF
.	TRBV29-1	TRBD2	TRBJ2-7	TGCAGCGTCCTGAGGGGACTAGGGACCTCCTACGAGCAGTACTTC	CSVLRGLGTSYEQYF
few	TRBV7-3	.	TRBJ2-5	TGTGCCAGCAGCTTTGGGCAGCAAGAGACCCAGTACTTC	CASSFGQQETQYF
.	TRBV6-6	TRBD2	TRBJ2-1	TGTGCCAGCAGTATTATAGCGGGAAACTCCTACAATGAGCAGTTCTTC	CASSIIAGNSYNEQFF
once	TRBV4-1	.	TRBJ1-2	TGCGCCAGCAGCCCGGGACATTCTGGAATTTATGGCTACACCTTC	CASSPGHSGIYGYTF
.	TRBV13	TRBD1	TRBJ1-4	TGTGCCAGCAGGGCACCGGGACAGGATGCAACTAATGAAAAACTGTTTTTT	CASRAPGQDATNEKLFF
.	TRBV4-1	.	TRBJ1-2	TGCGCCAGCAGCCAAGAACTATCGTCAGGCTACACCTTC	CASSQELSSGYTF
.	TRBV10-3	TRBD1	TRBJ1-3	TGTGCCATCAGTCCGGGACAGGGGTCGGGGGCCGACTCTGGAAACACCATATATTTT	CAISPGQGSGADSGNTIYF
.	TRBV27	TRBD1	TRBJ2-5	TGTGCCAGCAGTTTACAGGGGGCCGACGAGACCCAGTACTTC	CASSLQGADETQYF
.	TRBV9	.	TRBJ2-5	TGTGCCAGCAGCGTATGGGCCGGCCCCCAAGAGACCCAGTACTTC	CASSVWAGPQETQYF
.	TRBV6-4	TRBD2	TRBJ2-3	TGTGCCAGCAGTGACTCAATTAGCGGGGGGGCCGTGGATACGCAGTATTTT	CASSDSISGGAVDTQYF
.	TRBV7-2	TRBD1	TRBJ1-1	TGTGCCAGCAGCTCGCTGGGACAGGGAGGGACTGAAGCTTTCTTT	CASSSLGQGGTEAFF
once	TRBV2	.	TRBJ2-1	TGTGCCAGCAGACCCCGGGACTTGTCCCATGAGCAGTTCTTC	CASRPRDLSHEQFF
.	TRBV29-1	TRBD1	TRBJ1-1	TGCAGCGTAACACGGGACAGGGATTACACTGAAGCTTTCTTT	CSVTRDRDYTEAFF
.	TRBV29-1	TRBD1	TRBJ2-1	TGCAGCGTTGAAAAAACCAGGGGGCGTGGGCTCACTCGGTACAATGAGCGGTTCTTC	CSVEKTRGRGLTRYNERFF
.	TRBV7-9	TRBD2	TRBJ2-5	TGTGCCAGCAGCTCACCCAGACTAGCGGGGGCCCGTGAAGAGACCCAGTACTTC	CASSSPRLAGAREETQYF
.	TRBV5-1	TRBD1	TRBJ1-5	TGCGCCAGCAGCTTGCCGGGACAGAATCAGCCCCAGCATTTT	CASSLPGQNQPQHF
once	TRBV2	TRBD1	TRBJ1-2	TGTGCCAGCAGTGAAGGAGGGGACAGGGTCTTACGCTACACCTTC	CASSEGGDRVLRYTF
.	TRBV6-1	TRBD1	TRBJ1-2	TGTGCCAGCTCAGGGGGCAATGGCTACACCTTC	CASSGGNGYTF
few	TRBV4-2	TRBD1	TRBJ2-7	TGTGCCAGCAGCCAAGTCGACAGGGTCGCCTACGAGCAGTACTTC	CASSQVDRVAYEQYF
.	TRBV11-2	.	TRBJ1-6	TGTGCCAGCAGCTTAGGCGGGGTGTCACCCCTCCACTTT	CASSLGGVSPLHF
.	TRBV27	.	TRBJ2-7	TGTGCCAGCAGTTCGCCGGGACACGCAGTCTACGAGCAGTACTTC	CASSSPGHAVYEQYF
.	TRBV28	TRBD1	TRBJ1-1	TGTGCCAGCAAGTGGACAGGGGTTAACACTGAAGCTTTCTTT	CASKWTGVNTEAFF
.	TRBV19	TRBD1	TRBJ1-4	TGTGCCAGTAAGACAGGGGGAGAAAAACTGTTTTTT	CASKTGGEKLFF
.	TRBV7-3	TRBD1	TRBJ1-2	TGTGCCAGCAGCTCGGGACAGGGGAATGGCTACACCTTC	CASSSGQGNGYTF
.	TRBV29-1	.	TRBJ2-7	TGCAGCGTTCTCGGAGGGACCGAGCAGTACTTC	CSVLGGTEQYF
.	TRBV28	TRBD1	TRBJ2-3	TGTGCCAGCAGTTTCTTGGACAGGGTAACAGATACGCAGTATTTT	CASSFLDRVTDTQYF
few	TRBV19	.	TRBJ2-1	TGTGCCAGTAGTACCCCCCAGCGGTCGGCTCTCAATGAGCAGTTCTTC	CASSTPQRSALNEQFF
.	TRBV6-5	TRBD1	TRBJ1-5	TGTGCCAGCAGCCAGACACAGGGGCAAGGGCAGCCCCAGCATTTT	CASSQTQGQGQPQHF
.	TRBV6-6	.	TRBJ1-4	TGTGCCAGCGCAGGGGATGAAAAACTGTTTTTT	CASAGDEKLFF
.	TRBV7-9	.	TRBJ1-3	TGTTCCAGCAGCTTAGCGGGCAGCCTAAACACCATATATTTT	CSSSLAGSLNTIYF
.	TRBV5-5	.	TRBJ1-2	TGTGCCAGCAGCTTGGAGACAGACGGCTACACCTTC	CASSLETDGYTF
once	TRBV18	.	TRBJ1-1	TGTGCCAGCTCGCAAGGGAGTAACAGGGAAAGCACTGAAGCTTTCTTT	CASSQGSNRESTEAFF
.	TRBV5-1	.	TRBJ1-2	TGCGCCAGTAGCTTGGGGGGCAGGGAAACGAGCTACACCTTC	CASSLGGRETSYTF
.	TRBV4-1	TRBD2	TRBJ2-1	TGCGCCAGCAGCCAAGGTAAACCGTTAGCGGGAGGTCGGAATGAGCAGTTCTTC	CASSQGKPLAGGRNEQFF